One sample yielded the 25 T cell receptor beta chains listed below, sequenced in a study of blood T cell repertoires in COVID-19. The data were produced by immunoSEQ multiplex PCR, yet TCRdb's version contains in-frame clones alone and is incomplete. The data show about 140,000 clones, over 80% seen once. Material for sequencing was peripheral blood. These receptors all come from a man aged 55 to 70 with active or convalescent COVID-19.

J is TRBJ2-7 and V is TRBV27; possibly TRBD1 for D (6 bases). The germline V gene encodes CDR1 MNHEY and CDR2 SMNVEV (reference sequence). Trimming shortened V by 4 bases and J by 10 bases, and 14 bases separated the two germline ends. The CDR3 spans 12 residues. This chain's CDR3 is CASSSDRTRQYF. DNA of the CDR3: TGTGCCAGCAGTTCTGACAGGACTCGCCAGTACTTC.

The CDR3, as DNA: TGTGCCAGCAGCCCAAGGACACTTTCTAACTCTGGGGCCAACGTCCTGACTTTC. Translating gives CASSPRTLSNSGANVLTF. J is TRBJ2-6 and V is TRBV3-1 (or the pseudogene TRBV3-2), with D possibly TRBD1 on 5 matching bases. V was clipped by 4 bases and J by 0 bases, with 16 bases between them. The CDR3 length is 18 residues. CDR1 and CDR2 from the germline V gene are LGHDT and YNNKEL (reference sequence).

The gene calls are TRBV21-1 and TRBJ2-7; TRBD1, the D gene given by the table, was not confirmed from the DNA. TRBV21-1 is reported as a pseudogene. This CDR3 is 14 amino acids long. The CDR3 region is CASSKGGPRYEQYF. Here the CDR3 DNA reads TGTGCCAGCAGCAAAGGGGGGCCCAGGTACGAGCAGTACTTC.

This chain uses TRBV13 with TRBJ2-7; 10 bases line up with TRBD1. CDR1 PRHDT and CDR2 FYEKMQ come from the germline V gene (reference sequence). CDR3 size: 15 residues. Losses at the gene ends were 5 bases for V and 3 bases for J; bases not matched to a gene: 7. The CDR3 DNA follows: TGTGCCAGCAGCGCCCGAGGGACAGGGGACTACGAGCAGTACTTC. It is translated as CASSARGTGDYEQYF.

The chain couples TRBV29-1 to TRBJ1-1; TRBD1 matches at 8 bases. The CDR3 consists of 13 residues. The trim removed 4 bases at V and 0 bases at J, leaving 1 base unmatched. CDR1 SQVTM and CDR2 ANQGSEA come from the germline V gene. The CDR3 sequence is CSVGDRMNTEAFF. The CDR3 DNA is TGCAGCGTTGGGGACAGGATGAACACTGAAGCTTTCTTT.

This sequence joins TRBV28 and TRBJ2-4; tentative D call: TRBD2 (6 bases). This CDR3 has 16 amino acids. CDR1 MDHEN and CDR2 SYDVKM come from the germline V gene. Trimming left V 5 bases short and J 7 bases short, with 21 bases between. The CDR3, as DNA: TGTGCCAGCAGTACCCGGGACTTGAACTTTCTGAACATTCAGTACTTC. Translating it yields CASSTRDLNFLNIQYF. The full variable domain, rest sourced from reference TRBV28 and TRBJ2-4, is DVKVTQSSRYLVKRTGEKVFLECVQDMDHENMFWYRQDPGLGLRLIYFSYDVKMKEKGDIPEGYSVSREKKERFSLILESASTNQTSMYLCASSTRDLNFLNIQYFGAGTRLSVL.

The chain uses TRBV5-1 and TRBJ2-3, with 9 bases fitting TRBD2. V shed 2 bases and J 2 bases; nucleotides not matched to a gene: 6. Germline CDR1 reads SGHRS; CDR2 reads YFSETQ. CDR3 length equals 16 residues. The CDR3 region is CASSFGLAGNTDTQYF. CDR3 nucleotides: TGCGCCAGCAGCTTTGGGCTAGCGGGAAACACAGATACGCAGTATTTT.

The chain joins TRBV5-1 to TRBJ2-7; the match to TRBD1 covers 7 bases. CDR3 length equals 14 residues. V lost 5 bases and J lost 2; bases outside the gene matches: 7. The germline gives CDR1 SGHRS, CDR2 YFSETQ. Written as DNA, the CDR3 is TGCGCCAGCAGGCAACAGGGGAAAACCTACGAGCAGTACTTC. Translating it yields CASRQQGKTYEQYF.

This clone is a singleton in its sample. This chain joins TRBV28 and TRBJ1-5; D possibly corresponds to TRBD1 (6 bases). CDR3 length equals 13 residues. Looked up from germline, CDR1 is MDHEN and CDR2 is SYDVKM. The ends were cut back, 4 bases at V and 6 bases at J, with 10 bases in the middle. In DNA form, the CDR3 reads TGTGCCAGCAGTTCCCAGGACAGTCAGCCCCAGCATTTT. Encoded protein: CASSSQDSQPQHF.

This chain links TRBV2 with TRBJ2-1; 11 bases match TRBD2. V lost 5 bases to trimming and J lost 3 bases; unmatched junction nucleotides: 6. The CDR3 has 16 residues. Per the germline V gene, CDR1 is SNHLY and CDR2 is FYNNEI. The CDR3 loop reads CASSQEGLAVYNEQFF. For the CDR3, the DNA is TGTGCCAGCAGTCAGGAGGGACTAGCGGTCTACAATGAGCAGTTCTTC.

This clone has just one count. V usage is TRBV6-2 or TRBV6-3 and J usage is TRBJ2-3, with 8 nucleotides matching TRBD2. Germline lookup yields CDR1 MNHEY and CDR2 SVGEGT. V dropped 2 bases and J dropped 7; count of bases not matched to a gene: 8. There are 15 residues in the CDR3. CDR3 sequence: CASSYGAGVVNTQYF. CDR3 sequence (DNA): TGTGCCAGCAGTTACGGAGCGGGAGTAGTAAATACGCAGTATTTT.

The chain couples TRBV5-8 to TRBJ2-3; 9 positions match TRBD1. The CDR3 consists of 16 residues. Germline V gene sequence: CDR1 SGHTS, CDR2 YDEGEE. Trimming took 1 base from V and 6 from J; bases not matched to a gene: 9. CDR3: CASSLRKGQGPDTQYF. CDR3 nucleotides: TGTGCCAGCAGCTTGAGGAAGGGACAGGGACCGGATACGCAGTATTTT.

This clone was found once. The V gene is TRBV10-1, the J gene TRBJ2-3; TRBD2 matches at 14 bases. Per germline, CDR1 WNHNN and CDR2 SYGVQD (reference sequence). The CDR3 is 18 residues long. V gave up 0 bases and J gave up 1 base; unmatched junction bases: 3. CDR3 region: CASSESTTSGGGTDTQYF. For the CDR3, the DNA is TGCGCCAGCAGTGAGTCGACGACTAGCGGGGGGGGCACAGATACGCAGTATTTT.

This clone has just one count. This rearrangement joins TRBV4-3 to TRBJ1-1; a possible D gene is TRBD1 (5 bases). From germline, CDR1 is LGHNA and CDR2 YSLEER. Trimming cost V 5 bases and J 4 bases, with 17 bases left between them. CDR3 length: 15 amino acids. The CDR3 nucleotides are TGCGCCAGCAGCGGCCAGGGAGGTGCGGTCACTGAAGCTTTCTTT. Translated, it gives CASSGQGGAVTEAFF.

V gene TRBV6-5 combines with J gene TRBJ2-3, with D possibly being TRBD1 (6 bases). This CDR3 has 15 amino acids. V was pared by 5 bases and J by 1 base, with 13 bases between. Germline-derived CDR1 and CDR2 are MNHEY and SVGAGI. This CDR3 reads CASSPGTLGTDTQYF. The DNA for the CDR3 is TGTGCCAGCAGTCCCGGGACATTAGGCACAGATACGCAGTATTTT.

The genes are TRBV15 and TRBJ2-6; 7 positions match TRBD1. This CDR3 contains 18 residues. Germline V gene sequence: CDR1 LNHNV, CDR2 YYDKDF (reference sequence). Trimming removed 3 bases from V and 0 bases from J; junction bases left unmatched: 8. The DNA of the CDR3 is TGTGCCACCAGCAGCTTCGGACAGGCACTCTCTGGGGCCAACGTCCTGACTTTC. Protein sequence: CATSSFGQALSGANVLTF.

V is TRBV7-9 and J is TRBJ2-7; D is unresolved. The CDR3 length is 14 residues. CDR1 is SEHNR and CDR2 is FQNEAQ in the germline V gene (reference sequence). Between the trimmed V and J ends, which lost 2 bases and 3 bases, there was a span of 11 bases. In nucleotides, the CDR3 is TGTGCCAGCAGCTTATTAGGTACAGACTACGAGCAGTACTTC. Its translation is CASSLLGTDYEQYF.

The chain couples TRBV10-3 to TRBJ1-4; 7 bases align to TRBD1. The CDR3 spans 17 residues. V shed 2 bases, J shed 2 bases, and the junction held 8 bases outside the gene matches. CDR1 is ENHRY, CDR2 SYGVKD, per germline. The chain's CDR3 is CAISEPNLRGTNEKLFF. The CDR3 nucleotides read TGTGCCATCAGTGAGCCGAACCTCAGGGGGACTAATGAAAAACTGTTTTTT.

The chain has TRBV2 and TRBJ1-1, with no clear D. Trimming left V 3 bases short and J 5 bases short, with 7 bases between. CDR1 SNHLY and CDR2 FYNNEI come from the germline V gene. The CDR3 runs to 12 residues. CDR3 sequence reads: CASSDGVTEAFF. CDR3 sequence (DNA): TGTGCCAGCAGTGACGGGGTGACTGAAGCTTTCTTT. The full variable domain, completed using reference TRBV2 and TRBJ1-1, is EPEVTQTPSHQVTQMGQEVILRCVPISNHLYFYWYRQILGQKVEFLVSFYNNEISEKSEIFDDQFSVERPDGSNFTLKIRSTKLEDSAMYFCASSDGVTEAFFGQGTRLTVV.

The genes are TRBV6-5 and TRBJ1-2, with 7 bases lining up with TRBD1. The junction had 2 bases not matched to a gene; V was cut back by 7 bases and J by 0 bases. This CDR3 spans 13 amino acids. CDR1 and CDR2 (germline): MNHEY, SVGAGI. CDR3 amino acids: CASKGAANYGYTF. The CDR3 nucleotides are TGTGCCAGCAAGGGGGCCGCTAACTATGGCTACACCTTC.

The genes are TRBV27 and TRBJ2-4, with 13 positions matching TRBD2. The germline gives CDR1 MNHEY, CDR2 SMNVEV (reference sequence). V trimming: 2 bases; J trimming: 1 base; junction bases outside the gene matches: 5. The CDR3 contains 18 residues. CDR3: CASSLRALAGGAKNIQYF. In nucleotides, the CDR3 is TGTGCCAGCAGTTTACGGGCACTAGCGGGAGGGGCCAAAAACATTCAGTACTTC.

Only one count was recorded for this clone. The chain is built from TRBV2 and TRBJ2-7; 10 bases are shared with TRBD2. J lost 0 bases, V lost 1 base, and 9 bases had no gene match. CDR1 is SNHLY and CDR2 is FYNNEI in the germline V gene. The CDR3 is made up of 18 amino acids. This chain's CDR3 is CASSEGGTSGTSSYEQYF. The CDR3, as DNA: TGTGCCAGCAGTGAAGGAGGAACTAGCGGGACTTCCTCCTACGAGCAGTACTTC.

V usage is TRBV27 and J usage is TRBJ1-6; 9 bases agree with TRBD1. Looked up from germline, CDR1 is MNHEY and CDR2 is SMNVEV (reference sequence). V was clipped by 6 bases and J by 2 bases; unmatched bases: 14. The CDR3 length is 19 residues. The CDR3 DNA reads as TGTGCCAGCAGCGGCGCGGGGACAGGGACGTCGCCCTATAATTCACCCCTCCACTTT. Its translation: CASSGAGTGTSPYNSPLHF.

The gene calls are TRBV4-3 and TRBJ2-2, with 10 nucleotides matching TRBD1. The V gene's germline CDR1 is LGHNA and CDR2 YSLEER. CDR3 size: 16 residues. V lost 3 bases and J lost 3; bases outside the gene matches: 4. The CDR3 DNA reads TGCGCCAGCAGCCAGCCGGGACAGGGGTACACCGGGGAGCTGTTTTTT. As protein: CASSQPGQGYTGELFF.

The chain joins TRBV15 to TRBJ2-1; 7 bases fit TRBD1. The ends lost 2 bases at V and 9 bases at J; junction bases unmatched: 7. CDR1 is LNHNV, CDR2 YYDKDF, per germline (reference sequence). The CDR3 runs 14 residues. The CDR3 region is CATSRPDRATEQFF. CDR3 in DNA: TGTGCCACCAGCAGACCTGACAGGGCTACTGAGCAGTTCTTC.